This TCR beta chain comes out of a study of T cell responses to AZD1222 COVID-19 vaccine. For the study at large: Second-dose groups at about 4 or about 12 weeks were pooled. Study-wide findings and caveats: In the spike-specific TCR repertoire, nearly half reportedly target unmutated variant regions. Clonal diversity may have been underestimated, and the donors were mostly white British, with more females than males.

CDR1 is SGHRS and CDR2 is YFSETQ in the germline V gene. The ends were cut back, 5 bases at V and 2 bases at J, with 16 bases in the middle. The CDR3 totals 15 residues. Of note for this clone: Its specificity is not known.

The data were produced by immunoSEQ multiplex PCR, yet TCRdb's version contains in-frame clones alone and is incomplete. The table has 90,000 to 150,000 clones, about nine tenths seen once. The sample consisted of peripheral blood, taken on day 0 of AZD1222 vaccination. The rearrangement uses TRBV5-1 and TRBJ1-2; D ambiguous. The clonotype comes from an adult in good health. The CDR3 loop is CASSPLAETNYGYTF. The CDR3 DNA follows: TGCGCCAGCAGTCCTCTGGCGGAGACAAACTATGGCTACACCTTC.